The rows below give T cell receptor beta chains drawn from one sample of a study of T cell responses to AZD1222 COVID-19 vaccine. Data came from immunoSEQ multiplex PCR; TCRdb stores just in-frame clones and leaves some out. The sample contains 95,000 to 130,000 clones, 93% of which appear only once. The material was peripheral blood, obtained on day 0 of AZD1222 vaccination. The source of these receptors is an adult in good health. Each CDR3 is given with its conserved first and last residue. Fields, in order: CDR3 protein, CDR3 DNA, clone size, D gene, V gene, J gene. D genes are given only for firm matches. Not every row has a clone size; where given, it reads once, few, many or a size class.

cdr3_aa: CASSLRGFYGYTF
cdr3_nt: TGTGCCAGCAGTCTAAGGGGGTTTTATGGCTACACCTTC
clone_size: NA
d_call: NA
v_call: TRBV28
j_call: TRBJ1-2

cdr3_aa: CASSWGGRGTEAFF
cdr3_nt: TGTGCCAGCAGTTGGGGCGGCCGGGGGACTGAAGCTTTCTTT
clone_size: once
d_call: NA
v_call: TRBV27
j_call: TRBJ1-1

cdr3_aa: CASSPRGTSGVYEQYF
cdr3_nt: TGTGCCAGCTCACCACGAGGGACTAGCGGGGTGTACGAGCAGTACTTC
clone_size: NA
d_call: TRBD2
v_call: TRBV18
j_call: TRBJ2-7

cdr3_aa: CATWDSFTDTQYF
cdr3_nt: TGTGCCACGTGGGACAGCTTCACAGATACGCAGTATTTT
clone_size: once
d_call: TRBD1
v_call: TRBV6-5
j_call: TRBJ2-3

cdr3_aa: CASSRQVGRNEQFF
cdr3_nt: TGTGCCAGCAGCCGACAGGTAGGTCGCAATGAGCAGTTCTTC
clone_size: NA
d_call: NA
v_call: TRBV21-1
j_call: TRBJ2-1

cdr3_aa: CASRPTFRGKYPSTDTQYF
cdr3_nt: TGTGCCAGCAGACCGACCTTCAGAGGGAAGTACCCTAGCACAGATACGCAGTATTTT
clone_size: NA
d_call: NA
v_call: TRBV28
j_call: TRBJ2-3

cdr3_aa: CASSLDGLAGVNEQFF
cdr3_nt: TGTGCCAGCAGCTTGGACGGACTAGCGGGAGTCAATGAGCAGTTCTTC
clone_size: NA
d_call: TRBD2
v_call: TRBV5-4
j_call: TRBJ2-1

cdr3_aa: CASSLGSEGNQPQHF
cdr3_nt: TGTGCCAGCAGTTTGGGTTCCGAGGGTAATCAGCCCCAGCATTTT
clone_size: NA
d_call: NA
v_call: TRBV27
j_call: TRBJ1-5

cdr3_aa: CASSRGWGNQPQHF
cdr3_nt: TGTGCCAGCAGTCGGGGATGGGGCAATCAGCCCCAGCATTTT
clone_size: NA
d_call: NA
v_call: TRBV28
j_call: TRBJ1-5

cdr3_aa: CASSPSGELFF
cdr3_nt: TGTGCCAGCAGTCCCTCCGGGGAGCTGTTTTTT
clone_size: NA
d_call: NA
v_call: TRBV28
j_call: TRBJ2-2

cdr3_aa: CATSRTHNQPQHF
cdr3_nt: TGTGCCACCAGCAGGACCCACAATCAGCCCCAGCATTTT
clone_size: NA
d_call: NA
v_call: TRBV15
j_call: TRBJ1-5

cdr3_aa: CSVIQGWGTSGYSYEQYF
cdr3_nt: TGCAGCGTTATACAGGGATGGGGGACTAGCGGGTACTCCTACGAGCAGTACTTC
clone_size: NA
d_call: TRBD2
v_call: TRBV29-1
j_call: TRBJ2-7

cdr3_aa: CASSSIRGLQGRYNNEQFF
cdr3_nt: TGTGCCAGCAGTTCAATCCGAGGCCTACAGGGAAGGTATAACAATGAGCAGTTCTTC
clone_size: NA
d_call: NA
v_call: TRBV27
j_call: TRBJ2-1

cdr3_aa: CASSRGTGRRNEQFF
cdr3_nt: TGTGCCAGCAGCCGCGGGACAGGGAGGCGAAATGAGCAGTTCTTC
clone_size: NA
d_call: TRBD1
v_call: TRBV14
j_call: TRBJ2-1

cdr3_aa: CASSLGGISYNEQFF
cdr3_nt: TGTGCCAGCAGCTTGGGAGGGATATCCTACAATGAGCAGTTCTTC
clone_size: NA
d_call: NA
v_call: TRBV5-4
j_call: TRBJ2-1

cdr3_aa: CASSTSGLVNTDTQYF
cdr3_nt: TGCGCCAGCAGCACCTCGGGACTAGTAAACACAGATACGCAGTATTTT
clone_size: NA
d_call: TRBD2
v_call: TRBV5-1
j_call: TRBJ2-3

cdr3_aa: CASSPHVLALSYNEQFF
cdr3_nt: TGTGCCAGCAGCCCCCACGTTCTAGCGCTCTCCTACAATGAGCAGTTCTTC
clone_size: NA
d_call: NA
v_call: TRBV27
j_call: TRBJ2-1

cdr3_aa: CGVEGFWTGELFF
cdr3_nt: TGTGGGGTCGAGGGTTTCTGGACCGGGGAGCTGTTTTTT
clone_size: NA
d_call: NA
v_call: TRBV28
j_call: TRBJ2-2

cdr3_aa: CAIRDMQGSGYGYTF
cdr3_nt: TGTGCCATTCGTGACATGCAGGGCTCGGGCTATGGCTACACCTTC
clone_size: NA
d_call: NA
v_call: TRBV6-5
j_call: TRBJ1-2

cdr3_aa: CASSLALLTNNEQFF
cdr3_nt: TGTGCCAGCAGCTTAGCGCTTCTGACGAACAATGAGCAGTTCTTC
clone_size: NA
d_call: NA
v_call: TRBV7-2
j_call: TRBJ2-1

cdr3_aa: CASSQGRTYEQYF
cdr3_nt: TGTGCCAGTTCTCAAGGCCGCACCTACGAGCAGTACTTC
clone_size: NA
d_call: NA
v_call: TRBV19
j_call: TRBJ2-7

cdr3_aa: CAWSRAGEQYF
cdr3_nt: TGTGCCTGGAGCAGGGCGGGCGAGCAGTACTTC
clone_size: NA
d_call: NA
v_call: TRBV30
j_call: TRBJ2-7

cdr3_aa: CASSPPRDSYGYTF
cdr3_nt: TGTGCCAGCAGCCCCCCAAGGGACAGCTATGGCTACACCTTC
clone_size: NA
d_call: TRBD1
v_call: TRBV28
j_call: TRBJ1-2

cdr3_aa: CASSSHPGFISGNTIYF
cdr3_nt: TGTGCCAGCAGTTCTCATCCCGGTTTTATCTCTGGAAACACCATATATTTT
clone_size: NA
d_call: NA
v_call: TRBV28
j_call: TRBJ1-3

cdr3_aa: CSVLKGATDTQYF
cdr3_nt: TGCAGCGTGTTAAAAGGGGCAACAGATACGCAGTATTTT
clone_size: NA
d_call: NA
v_call: TRBV29-1
j_call: TRBJ2-3

cdr3_aa: CASSRDRGTTGYGYTF
cdr3_nt: TGTGCCAGTAGCCGGGACAGGGGAACCACCGGCTATGGCTACACCTTC
clone_size: NA
d_call: TRBD1
v_call: TRBV19
j_call: TRBJ1-2

cdr3_aa: CSVASAGGTYEQYF
cdr3_nt: TGCAGCGTTGCATCAGCGGGAGGGACCTACGAGCAGTACTTC
clone_size: NA
d_call: TRBD2
v_call: TRBV29-1
j_call: TRBJ2-7

cdr3_aa: CASRAGLSYEQYF
cdr3_nt: TGTGCCAGCCGAGCGGGCCTCTCCTACGAGCAGTACTTC
clone_size: NA
d_call: NA
v_call: TRBV7-8
j_call: TRBJ2-7

cdr3_aa: CAVNRTPGQNTGELFF
cdr3_nt: TGTGCCGTCAATCGTACACCGGGACAGAACACCGGGGAGCTGTTTTTT
clone_size: NA
d_call: NA
v_call: TRBV19
j_call: TRBJ2-2

cdr3_aa: CASRVTDSYEQYF
cdr3_nt: TGTGCCAGCCGGGTGACGGACTCCTACGAGCAGTACTTC
clone_size: NA
d_call: NA
v_call: TRBV12-3/TRBV12-4
j_call: TRBJ2-7

cdr3_aa: CASSMTQGVNEQYF
cdr3_nt: TGTGCCAGTAGTATGACACAGGGGGTCAACGAGCAGTACTTC
clone_size: NA
d_call: TRBD1
v_call: TRBV19
j_call: TRBJ2-7

cdr3_aa: CASSPPLGQGRTGELFF
cdr3_nt: TGTGCCAGCAGCCCCCCCTTAGGGCAGGGTCGAACCGGGGAGCTGTTTTTT
clone_size: once
d_call: NA
v_call: TRBV7-6
j_call: TRBJ2-2

cdr3_aa: CAWSWTGATNEKLFF
cdr3_nt: TGTGCCTGGAGTTGGACCGGTGCAACTAATGAAAAACTGTTTTTT
clone_size: NA
d_call: NA
v_call: TRBV30
j_call: TRBJ1-4

cdr3_aa: CASRGQGSYNSPLHF
cdr3_nt: TGCGCCAGCAGGGGACAGGGCTCCTATAATTCACCCCTCCACTTT
clone_size: NA
d_call: TRBD1
v_call: TRBV4-1
j_call: TRBJ1-6

cdr3_aa: CSVKSATNEKLFF
cdr3_nt: TGCAGCGTTAAGTCCGCAACTAATGAAAAACTGTTTTTT
clone_size: NA
d_call: NA
v_call: TRBV29-1
j_call: TRBJ1-4

cdr3_aa: CASSPGLAGVMSSYEQYF
cdr3_nt: TGTGCCAGCAGCCCCGGACTAGCGGGAGTGATGAGCTCCTACGAGCAGTACTTC
clone_size: NA
d_call: TRBD2
v_call: TRBV7-2
j_call: TRBJ2-7

cdr3_aa: CASSPGSGEQYF
cdr3_nt: TGTGCCAGCAGCCCGGGCAGTGGGGAGCAGTACTTC
clone_size: NA
d_call: NA
v_call: TRBV5-6
j_call: TRBJ2-7

cdr3_aa: CASSLAGADEYSPLHF
cdr3_nt: TGTGCCAGCAGCTTAGCGGGGGCAGACGAGTATTCACCCCTCCACTTT
clone_size: NA
d_call: NA
v_call: TRBV7-9
j_call: TRBJ1-6

cdr3_aa: CASTTGQGHGELFF
cdr3_nt: TGTGCCAGCACCACCGGGCAGGGGCACGGGGAGCTGTTTTTT
clone_size: NA
d_call: NA
v_call: TRBV7-9
j_call: TRBJ2-2

cdr3_aa: CASSPTGGPYNEQFF
cdr3_nt: TGTGCCAGCAGCCCAACCGGGGGGCCCTACAATGAGCAGTTCTTC
clone_size: NA
d_call: NA
v_call: TRBV7-6
j_call: TRBJ2-1

cdr3_aa: CASSLGTDHYGYTF
cdr3_nt: TGTGCCAGCAGCTTAGGGACAGACCACTATGGCTACACCTTC
clone_size: NA
d_call: NA
v_call: TRBV7-9
j_call: TRBJ1-2

cdr3_aa: CASSKEGWGTEAFF
cdr3_nt: TGTGCCAGCAGCAAAGAGGGGTGGGGCACTGAAGCTTTCTTT
clone_size: NA
d_call: NA
v_call: TRBV7-3
j_call: TRBJ1-1

cdr3_aa: CASSQGSRNQPQHF
cdr3_nt: TGTGCCAGCAGCCAAGGGAGTAGGAATCAGCCCCAGCATTTT
clone_size: NA
d_call: NA
v_call: TRBV3-1/TRBV3-2
j_call: TRBJ1-5